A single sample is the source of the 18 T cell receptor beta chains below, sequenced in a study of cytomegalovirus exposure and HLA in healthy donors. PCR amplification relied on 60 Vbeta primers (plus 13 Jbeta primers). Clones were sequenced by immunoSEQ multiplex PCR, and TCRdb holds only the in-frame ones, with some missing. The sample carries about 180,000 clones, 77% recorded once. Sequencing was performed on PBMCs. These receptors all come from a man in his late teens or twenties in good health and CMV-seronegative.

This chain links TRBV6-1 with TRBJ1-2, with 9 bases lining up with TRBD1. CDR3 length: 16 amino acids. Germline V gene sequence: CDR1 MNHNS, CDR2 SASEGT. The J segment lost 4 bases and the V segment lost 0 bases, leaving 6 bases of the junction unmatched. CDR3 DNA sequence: TGTGCCAGCAGTGAAGCGCGTGGGACAGGGTCCTATGGCTACACCTTC. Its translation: CASSEARGTGSYGYTF.

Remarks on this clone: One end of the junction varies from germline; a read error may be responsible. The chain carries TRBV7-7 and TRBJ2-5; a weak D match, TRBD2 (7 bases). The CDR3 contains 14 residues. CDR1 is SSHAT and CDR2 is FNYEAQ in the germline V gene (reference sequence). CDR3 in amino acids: CASSRAGEGETQYF. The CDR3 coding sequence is TGTGCTAGCAGCCGTGCAGGGGAGGGGGAGACCCAGTACTTC.

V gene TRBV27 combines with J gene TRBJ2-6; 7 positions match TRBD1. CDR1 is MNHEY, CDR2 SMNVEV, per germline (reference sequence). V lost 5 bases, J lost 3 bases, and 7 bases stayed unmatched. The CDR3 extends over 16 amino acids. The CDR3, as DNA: TGTGCCAGCAGTGCCCGGACAGGTCGTGGGGCCAACGTCCTGACTTTC. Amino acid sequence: CASSARTGRGANVLTF.

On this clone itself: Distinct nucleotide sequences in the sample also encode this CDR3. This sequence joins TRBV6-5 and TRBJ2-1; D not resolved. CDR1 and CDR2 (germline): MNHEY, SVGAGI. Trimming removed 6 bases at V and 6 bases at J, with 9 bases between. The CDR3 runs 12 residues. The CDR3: CASSPNFNEQFF. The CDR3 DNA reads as TGTGCCAGCAGCCCCAACTTCAATGAGCAGTTCTTC.

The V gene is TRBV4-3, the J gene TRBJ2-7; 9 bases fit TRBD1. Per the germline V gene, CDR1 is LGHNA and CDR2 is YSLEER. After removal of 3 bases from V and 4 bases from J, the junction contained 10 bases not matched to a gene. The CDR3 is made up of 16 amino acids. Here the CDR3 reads CASSQDTGTGRYEQYF. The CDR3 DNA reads TGCGCCAGCAGCCAGGACACCGGGACAGGGCGGTACGAGCAGTACTTC.

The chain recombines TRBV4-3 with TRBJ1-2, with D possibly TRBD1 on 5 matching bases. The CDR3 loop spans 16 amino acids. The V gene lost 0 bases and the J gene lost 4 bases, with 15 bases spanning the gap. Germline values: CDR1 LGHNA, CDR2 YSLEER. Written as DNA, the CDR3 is TGCGCCAGCAGCCAAGATCAGGGCACGCATCTCTATGGCTACACCTTC. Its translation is CASSQDQGTHLYGYTF.

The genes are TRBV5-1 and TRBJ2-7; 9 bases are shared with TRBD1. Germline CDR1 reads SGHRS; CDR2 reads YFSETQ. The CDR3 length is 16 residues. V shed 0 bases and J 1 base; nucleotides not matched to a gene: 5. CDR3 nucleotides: TGCGCCAGCAGCTTGGTCGTCGGGACAGGGTCCTACGAGCAGTACTTC. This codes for CASSLVVGTGSYEQYF.

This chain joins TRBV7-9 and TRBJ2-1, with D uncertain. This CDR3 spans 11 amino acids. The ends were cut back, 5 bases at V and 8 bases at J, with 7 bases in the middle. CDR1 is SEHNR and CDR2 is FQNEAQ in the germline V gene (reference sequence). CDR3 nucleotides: TGTGCCAGCAGCGCGCTTGATGAGCAGTTCTTC. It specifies CASSALDEQFF.

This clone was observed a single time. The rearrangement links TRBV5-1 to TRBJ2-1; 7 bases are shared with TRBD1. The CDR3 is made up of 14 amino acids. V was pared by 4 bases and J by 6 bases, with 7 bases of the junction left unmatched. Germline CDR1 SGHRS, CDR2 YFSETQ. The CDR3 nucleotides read TGCGCCAGCAGCCCGGGACAGTACCCCAATGAGCAGTTCTTC. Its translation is CASSPGQYPNEQFF.

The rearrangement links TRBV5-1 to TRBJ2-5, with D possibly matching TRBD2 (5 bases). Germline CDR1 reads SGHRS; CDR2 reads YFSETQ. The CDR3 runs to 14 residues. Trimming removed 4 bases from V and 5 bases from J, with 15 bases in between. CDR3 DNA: TGCGCCAGCAGCCCTGACTGGCGGAGGGAGACCCAGTACTTC. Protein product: CASSPDWRRETQYF. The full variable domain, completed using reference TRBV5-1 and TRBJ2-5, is KAGVTQTPRYLIKTRGQQVTLSCSPISGHRSVSWYQQTPGQGLQFLFEYFSETQRNKGNFPGRFSGRQFSNSRSEMNVSTLELGDSALYLCASSPDWRRETQYFGPGTRLLVL.

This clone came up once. This CDR3 reads CATSRGSSYGYTF. Written as DNA, the CDR3 is TGTGCCACCAGCCGAGGAAGTAGCTATGGCTACACCTTC. V and J are TRBV15 and TRBJ1-2; no clear D. With 5 bases removed from V and 4 bases from J, the gap between germline ends came to 11 bases. This CDR3 contains 13 residues. Germline values: CDR1 LNHNV, CDR2 YYDKDF (reference sequence).

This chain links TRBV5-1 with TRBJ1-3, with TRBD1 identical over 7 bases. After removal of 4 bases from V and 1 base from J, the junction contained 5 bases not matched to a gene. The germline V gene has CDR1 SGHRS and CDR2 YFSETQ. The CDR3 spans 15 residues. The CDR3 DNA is TGCGCCAGCAGCCAACCGACAGGGTCTGGAAACACCATATATTTT. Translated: CASSQPTGSGNTIYF.

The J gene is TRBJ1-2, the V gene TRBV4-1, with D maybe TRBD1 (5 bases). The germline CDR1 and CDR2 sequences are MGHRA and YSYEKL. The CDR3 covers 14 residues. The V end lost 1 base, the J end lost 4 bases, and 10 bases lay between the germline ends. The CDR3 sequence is CASSQVRGGYGYTF. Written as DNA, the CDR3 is TGCGCCAGCAGCCAAGTAAGGGGAGGCTATGGCTACACCTTC.

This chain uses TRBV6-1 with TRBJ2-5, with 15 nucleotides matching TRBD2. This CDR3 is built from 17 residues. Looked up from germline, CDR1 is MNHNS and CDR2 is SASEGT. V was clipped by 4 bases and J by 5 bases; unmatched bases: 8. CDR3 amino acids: CASSATSGTSGRETQYF. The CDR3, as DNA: TGTGCCAGCAGTGCCACTTCCGGGACTAGCGGGAGGGAGACCCAGTACTTC.

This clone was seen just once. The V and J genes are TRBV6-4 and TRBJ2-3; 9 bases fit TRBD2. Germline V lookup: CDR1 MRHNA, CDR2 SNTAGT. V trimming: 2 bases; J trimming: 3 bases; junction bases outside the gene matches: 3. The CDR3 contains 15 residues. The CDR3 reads CASSDSGLATDTQYF. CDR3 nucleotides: TGTGCCAGCAGTGACAGCGGACTAGCGACAGATACGCAGTATTTT.

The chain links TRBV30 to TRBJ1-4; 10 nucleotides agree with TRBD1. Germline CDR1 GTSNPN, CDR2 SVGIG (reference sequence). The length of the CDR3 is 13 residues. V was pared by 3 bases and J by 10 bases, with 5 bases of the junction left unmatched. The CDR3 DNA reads TGTGCCTGGAGCTTCGACAGGGGGCGAAAACTGTTTTTT. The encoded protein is CAWSFDRGRKLFF.

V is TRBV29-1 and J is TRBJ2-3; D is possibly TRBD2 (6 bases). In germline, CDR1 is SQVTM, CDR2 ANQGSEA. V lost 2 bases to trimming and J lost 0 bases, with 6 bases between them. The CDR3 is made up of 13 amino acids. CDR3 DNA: TGCAGCGTTGAAAGCGGGAGCACAGATACGCAGTATTTT. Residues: CSVESGSTDTQYF.

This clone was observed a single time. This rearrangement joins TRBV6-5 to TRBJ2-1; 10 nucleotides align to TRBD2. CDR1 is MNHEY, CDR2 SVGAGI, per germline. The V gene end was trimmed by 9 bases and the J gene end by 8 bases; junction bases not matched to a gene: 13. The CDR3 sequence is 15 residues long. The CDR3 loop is CASTPAGGARDEQFF. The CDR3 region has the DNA TGTGCCAGTACCCCAGCGGGAGGGGCCAGGGATGAGCAGTTCTTC.